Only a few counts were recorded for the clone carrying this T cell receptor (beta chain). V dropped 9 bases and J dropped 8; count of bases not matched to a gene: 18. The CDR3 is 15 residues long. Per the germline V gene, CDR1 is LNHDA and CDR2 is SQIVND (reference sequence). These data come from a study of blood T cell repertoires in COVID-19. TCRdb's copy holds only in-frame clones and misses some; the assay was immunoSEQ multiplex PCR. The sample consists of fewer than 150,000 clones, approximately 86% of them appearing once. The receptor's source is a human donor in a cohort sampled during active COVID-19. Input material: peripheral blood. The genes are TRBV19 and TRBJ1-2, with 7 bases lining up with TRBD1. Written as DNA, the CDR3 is TGTGCCAGCCAAATTCCAGGGGGTATCTTGGAAGGCTACACCTTC. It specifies CASQIPGGILEGYTF.